This is a list of T cell receptor beta chains from one sample in a study of blood T cell repertoires in COVID-19. The table came from immunoSEQ multiplex PCR; TCRdb's copy has only in-frame clones and leaves some out. The data show 100,000 to 120,000 clones, with about 70% seen just once and under 10% held by the top ten. The specimen sequenced was peripheral blood. The receptors come from a woman aged 55-70 years with acute or convalescent COVID-19. Both conserved end residues are part of each CDR3. Each record gives: CDR3 length, D gene, J gene, V gene, clone size, CDR3 protein, CDR3 DNA. A D gene is named only where the DNA matches it firmly. Expanded clones are given a class, and other clones once, few, many or no size at all.

cdr3_length: 16
d_call: TRBD1
j_call: TRBJ1-1
v_call: TRBV3-1/TRBV3-2
clone_size: -
cdr3_aa: CASSQGGTGKNTEAFF
cdr3_nt: TGTGCCAGCAGCCAAGGAGGGACAGGAAAGAACACTGAAGCTTTCTTT

cdr3_length: 15
d_call: -
j_call: TRBJ1-5
v_call: TRBV2
clone_size: -
cdr3_aa: CASSESGRMGQPQHF
cdr3_nt: TGTGCCAGCAGTGAATCAGGGAGGATGGGTCAGCCCCAGCATTTT

cdr3_length: 13
d_call: -
j_call: TRBJ2-1
v_call: TRBV7-9
clone_size: -
cdr3_aa: CASSSAGGAEQFF
cdr3_nt: TGTGCCAGCAGCTCCGCTGGGGGGGCTGAGCAGTTCTTC

cdr3_length: 16
d_call: -
j_call: TRBJ1-4
v_call: TRBV5-4
clone_size: -
cdr3_aa: CASSSNAGARREKLFF
cdr3_nt: TGTGCCAGCAGTTCAAACGCGGGGGCGCGGAGAGAAAAACTGTTTTTT

cdr3_length: 11
d_call: -
j_call: TRBJ1-1
v_call: TRBV29-1
clone_size: -
cdr3_aa: CSVDGVGGAFF
cdr3_nt: TGCAGCGTTGATGGAGTCGGCGGAGCTTTCTTT

cdr3_length: 15
d_call: -
j_call: TRBJ1-1
v_call: TRBV6-2/TRBV6-3
clone_size: few
cdr3_aa: CASSLSARGNTEAFF
cdr3_nt: TGTGCCAGCAGCTTATCTGCTCGGGGGAACACTGAAGCTTTCTTT

cdr3_length: 17
d_call: -
j_call: TRBJ1-6
v_call: TRBV7-2
clone_size: -
cdr3_aa: CASSLVGGQANNSPLHF
cdr3_nt: TGTGCCAGCAGCTTAGTGGGGGGGCAGGCAAATAATTCACCCCTCCACTTT

cdr3_length: 13
d_call: -
j_call: TRBJ1-6
v_call: TRBV14
clone_size: -
cdr3_aa: CASSRYLNSPLHF
cdr3_nt: TGTGCCAGCAGTCGGTACCTTAATTCACCCCTCCACTTT

cdr3_length: 12
d_call: -
j_call: TRBJ1-2
v_call: TRBV9
clone_size: -
cdr3_aa: CASSEQDYGYTF
cdr3_nt: TGTGCCAGCAGCGAACAGGACTATGGCTACACCTTC

cdr3_length: 17
d_call: -
j_call: TRBJ1-3
v_call: TRBV5-8
clone_size: -
cdr3_aa: CASSLVYSPYSGNTIYF
cdr3_nt: TGTGCCAGCAGCTTGGTTTACAGCCCCTACTCTGGAAACACCATATATTTT

cdr3_length: 11
d_call: -
j_call: TRBJ1-1
v_call: TRBV6-5
clone_size: -
cdr3_aa: CASISRGRAFF
cdr3_nt: TGTGCCAGCATATCGAGAGGGCGAGCTTTCTTT

cdr3_length: 14
d_call: -
j_call: TRBJ1-2
v_call: TRBV2
clone_size: -
cdr3_aa: CASSDWGPTYGYTF
cdr3_nt: TGTGCCAGCAGTGACTGGGGCCCCACCTATGGCTACACCTTC

cdr3_length: 13
d_call: -
j_call: TRBJ2-7
v_call: TRBV5-8
clone_size: -
cdr3_aa: CASSVGAAYEQYF
cdr3_nt: TGTGCCAGCAGCGTGGGGGCAGCCTACGAGCAGTACTTC

cdr3_length: 16
d_call: TRBD2
j_call: TRBJ2-3
v_call: TRBV6-4
clone_size: -
cdr3_aa: CASSSELAGGVNTQYF
cdr3_nt: TGTGCCAGCAGTTCCGAACTAGCGGGGGGCGTGAATACGCAGTATTTT

cdr3_length: 14
d_call: -
j_call: TRBJ1-4
v_call: TRBV6-1
clone_size: -
cdr3_aa: CASSEAATNEKLFF
cdr3_nt: TGTGCCAGCAGTGAGGCGGCAACTAATGAAAAACTGTTTTTT

cdr3_length: 14
d_call: -
j_call: TRBJ1-2
v_call: TRBV9
clone_size: -
cdr3_aa: CASSVGFSVYGYTF
cdr3_nt: TGTGCCAGCAGCGTAGGGTTCAGCGTCTATGGCTACACCTTC

cdr3_length: 14
d_call: -
j_call: TRBJ1-1
v_call: TRBV7-8
clone_size: -
cdr3_aa: CASSPLRDTTTAFF
cdr3_nt: TGTGCCAGCAGCCCATTAAGGGACACCACTACTGCTTTCTTT

cdr3_length: 14
d_call: -
j_call: TRBJ2-7
v_call: TRBV19
clone_size: -
cdr3_aa: CASSILPGSYEQYF
cdr3_nt: TGTGCCAGTAGTATATTACCAGGATCCTACGAGCAGTACTTC

cdr3_length: 16
d_call: TRBD1
j_call: TRBJ2-2
v_call: TRBV24-1
clone_size: -
cdr3_aa: CATSDRRQGKERELFF
cdr3_nt: TGTGCCACCAGTGATAGAAGACAGGGAAAGGAACGGGAGCTGTTTTTT

cdr3_length: 15
d_call: TRBD1
j_call: TRBJ1-4
v_call: TRBV7-9
clone_size: -
cdr3_aa: CASSLATGYNEKLFF
cdr3_nt: TGTGCCAGCAGCTTAGCGACAGGGTACAATGAAAAACTGTTTTTT

cdr3_length: 16
d_call: -
j_call: TRBJ2-1
v_call: TRBV6-5
clone_size: -
cdr3_aa: CASSYSRAATYNEQFF
cdr3_nt: TGTGCCAGCAGTTACTCGAGGGCAGCTACCTACAATGAGCAGTTCTTC

cdr3_length: 14
d_call: TRBD1
j_call: TRBJ1-1
v_call: TRBV5-6
clone_size: -
cdr3_aa: CASSSLTGVAEAFF
cdr3_nt: TGTGCCAGCAGCTCCCTAACAGGGGTCGCTGAAGCTTTCTTT